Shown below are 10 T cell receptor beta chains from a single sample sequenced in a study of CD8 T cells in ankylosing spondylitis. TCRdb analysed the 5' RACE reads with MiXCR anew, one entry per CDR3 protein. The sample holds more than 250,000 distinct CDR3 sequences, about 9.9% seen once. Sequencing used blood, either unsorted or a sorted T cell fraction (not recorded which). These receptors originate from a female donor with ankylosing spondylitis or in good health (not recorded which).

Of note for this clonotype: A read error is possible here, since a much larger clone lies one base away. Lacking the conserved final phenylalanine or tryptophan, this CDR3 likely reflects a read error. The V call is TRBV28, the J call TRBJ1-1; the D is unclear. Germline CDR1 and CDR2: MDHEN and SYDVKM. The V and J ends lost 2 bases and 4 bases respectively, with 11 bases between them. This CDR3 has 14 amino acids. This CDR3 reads CASSLVGISTEAFL. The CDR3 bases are TGTGCCAGCAGTTTAGTCGGGATATCCACTGAAGCTTTCTTG.

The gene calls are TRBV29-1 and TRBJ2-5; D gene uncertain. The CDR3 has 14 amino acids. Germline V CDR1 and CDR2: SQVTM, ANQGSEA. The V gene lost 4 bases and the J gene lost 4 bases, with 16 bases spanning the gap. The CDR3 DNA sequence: TGCAGCGTTGGGGCCCCCCCTTTGTTAGAGACCCAGTACTTC. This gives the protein CSVGAPPLLETQYF.

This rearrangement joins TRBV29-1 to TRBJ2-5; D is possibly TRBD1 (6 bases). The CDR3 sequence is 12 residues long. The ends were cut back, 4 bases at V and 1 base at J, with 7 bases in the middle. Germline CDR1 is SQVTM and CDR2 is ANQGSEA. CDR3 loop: CSVGTVQETQYF. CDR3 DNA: TGCAGCGTTGGGACAGTCCAAGAGACCCAGTACTTC.

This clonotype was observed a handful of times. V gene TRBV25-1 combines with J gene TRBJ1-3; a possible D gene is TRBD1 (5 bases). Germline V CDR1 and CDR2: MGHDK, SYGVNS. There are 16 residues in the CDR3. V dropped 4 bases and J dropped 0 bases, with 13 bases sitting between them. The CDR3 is CASSVHGGFSGNTIYF. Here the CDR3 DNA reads TGTGCCAGCAGTGTCCACGGGGGGTTCTCTGGAAACACCATATATTTT.

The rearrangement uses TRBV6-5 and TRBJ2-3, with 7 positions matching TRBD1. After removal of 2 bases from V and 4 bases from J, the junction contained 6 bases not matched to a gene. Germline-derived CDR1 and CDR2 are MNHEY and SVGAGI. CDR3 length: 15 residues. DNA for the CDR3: TGTGCCAGCAGTTACACAGGGGAGTTGGCAGATACGCAGTATTTT. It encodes CASSYTGELADTQYF.

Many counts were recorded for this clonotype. CDR3 in DNA: TGTGCCAGCAGGTCCGGCGGGAACACTGAAGCTTTCTTT. Its protein is CASRSGGNTEAFF. V is TRBV28 and J is TRBJ1-1; D gene uncertain. V shed 6 bases and J shed 1 base, with 9 bases lying between them. Germline V gene data show CDR1 as MDHEN and CDR2 as SYDVKM. The CDR3 loop spans 13 amino acids.

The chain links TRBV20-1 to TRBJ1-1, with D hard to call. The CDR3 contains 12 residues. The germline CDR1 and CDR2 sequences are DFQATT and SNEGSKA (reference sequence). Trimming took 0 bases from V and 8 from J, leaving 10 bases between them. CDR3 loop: CSARDGPGEAFF. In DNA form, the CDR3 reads TGCAGTGCTAGAGACGGTCCAGGAGAAGCTTTCTTT.

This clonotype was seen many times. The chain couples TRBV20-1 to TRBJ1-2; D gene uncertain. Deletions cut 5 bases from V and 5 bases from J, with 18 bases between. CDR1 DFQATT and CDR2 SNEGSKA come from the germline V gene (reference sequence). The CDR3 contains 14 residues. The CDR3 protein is CSARDRPYWYGYTF. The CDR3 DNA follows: TGCAGTGCTCGTGATAGACCCTACTGGTATGGCTACACCTTC.

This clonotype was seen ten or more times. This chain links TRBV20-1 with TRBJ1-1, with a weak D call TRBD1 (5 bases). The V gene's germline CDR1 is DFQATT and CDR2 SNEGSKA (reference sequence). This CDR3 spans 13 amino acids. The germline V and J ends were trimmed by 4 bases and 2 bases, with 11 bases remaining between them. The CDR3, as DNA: TGCAGTGCTAAGGGGAAAGTAAACACTGAAGCTTTCTTT. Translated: CSAKGKVNTEAFF.

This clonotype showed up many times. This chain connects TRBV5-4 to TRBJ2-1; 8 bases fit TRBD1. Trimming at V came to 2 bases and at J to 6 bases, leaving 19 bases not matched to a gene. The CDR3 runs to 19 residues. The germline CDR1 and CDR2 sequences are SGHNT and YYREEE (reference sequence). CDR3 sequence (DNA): TGTGCCAGCAGCTTTCGGGGGTTAATAAATGGACAGGGAAGCAATGAGCAGTTCTTC. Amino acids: CASSFRGLINGQGSNEQFF.